What follows are 5 T cell receptor beta chains derived from one specimen sequenced in a study of blood T cell repertoires in COVID-19. TCRdb keeps only in-frame clones here, not all; method: immunoSEQ multiplex PCR. The sample shows over 90,000 clones, approximately 80% of them seen only once. Material: peripheral blood. Receptors originate from a human donor in a cohort sampled during active COVID-19.

This chain connects TRBV6-2 or TRBV6-3 to TRBJ1-2; tentatively, D is TRBD1 (5 bases). The CDR3 length is 15 residues. Deletions cut 0 bases from V and 9 bases from J, with 17 bases between. Germline V gives CDR1 MNHEY, CDR2 SVGEGT. In DNA form, the CDR3 reads TGTGCCAGCAGTTACTCGGCGCAGGGTGGGGCGCGCTACACCTTC. Amino acid sequence: CASSYSAQGGARYTF.

The chain joins TRBV19 to TRBJ2-1, with 9 nucleotides matching TRBD1. CDR3 length: 15 residues. Germline V gene sequence: CDR1 LNHDA, CDR2 SQIVND (reference sequence). V trimming: 5 bases; J trimming: 1 base; junction bases outside the gene matches: 3. The CDR3 spells CASSATGGSYNEQFF. The CDR3 nucleotides read TGTGCCAGTAGTGCGACAGGGGGGTCCTACAATGAGCAGTTCTTC.

The CDR3 DNA reads TGTGCCAGCAGCCCCCGGGTAGGCCATTCACCCCTCCACTTT. It codes for CASSPRVGHSPLHF. The gene calls are TRBV9 and TRBJ1-6, with D uncertain. The V end was cut by 4 bases, the J end by 8 bases, with 13 bases between. The V gene's germline CDR1 is SGDLS and CDR2 YYNGEE. CDR3 length: 14 residues.

A few counts support this clone. The CDR3: CATGDSGGAYEQYF. CDR3 bases: TGTGCCACCGGGGATAGCGGGGGAGCCTACGAGCAGTACTTC. The rearrangement uses TRBV10-3 and TRBJ2-7; TRBD2 matches 9 bases. V shed 10 bases, J shed 2 bases, and the junction held 9 bases outside the gene matches. Germline V gene lookup returns CDR1 ENHRY and CDR2 SYGVKD. This CDR3 comprises 14 residues.

The chain combines TRBV2 with TRBJ2-4; perhaps TRBD2 as D (6 bases). Germline V gene lookup returns CDR1 SNHLY and CDR2 FYNNEI. This CDR3 has 13 amino acids. V shed 6 bases and J shed 7 bases, with 13 bases lying between them. The CDR3 coding sequence is TGTGCCAGCAGGCAGGTTGGGGGGAACATTCAGTACTTC. It yields the protein CASRQVGGNIQYF.